The rows below give T cell receptor beta chains drawn from one sample of a study of siplizumab effects on memory and regulatory T cells. Clones were read by immunoSEQ multiplex PCR, and TCRdb kept only the in-frame ones, dropping some. There are roughly 97,000 clones in the sample; over 90% occur only once, and 0.6% to 0.7% lies in the top ten. Sequenced input: Tregs sorted from blood. The receptors shown here come from a human donor in good health. Both conserved end residues are part of each CDR3. A D gene is named only where the DNA matches it firmly. Clone size is given for some rows only: seen once, a few or many times, or a class if the clone is expanded.

cdr3_aa: CASSVRTGTTEAFF
cdr3_nt: TGCGCCAGCAGCGTACGGACAGGGACCACTGAAGCTTTCTTT
j_call: TRBJ1-1
d_call: TRBD1
v_call: TRBV5-1
clone_size: .

cdr3_aa: CASSSTGYEQYF
cdr3_nt: TGTGCCAGCAGCTCAACAGGGTACGAGCAGTACTTC
j_call: TRBJ2-7
d_call: .
v_call: TRBV11-3
clone_size: .

cdr3_aa: CATSRGPRREDEQYF
cdr3_nt: TGTGCCACCAGCAGAGGTCCACGAAGGGAGGACGAGCAGTACTTC
j_call: TRBJ2-7
d_call: .
v_call: TRBV15
clone_size: .

cdr3_aa: CASSIEGRLNYGYTF
cdr3_nt: TGTGCCAGTAGTATAGAGGGACGGCTGAACTATGGCTACACCTTC
j_call: TRBJ1-2
d_call: .
v_call: TRBV19
clone_size: .

cdr3_aa: CASSDRELPVRTGELFF
cdr3_nt: TGCGCCAGCAGTGACCGGGAACTCCCAGTGAGGACCGGGGAGCTGTTTTTT
j_call: TRBJ2-2
d_call: .
v_call: TRBV10-1
clone_size: .

cdr3_aa: CASSRGQDSSPLHF
cdr3_nt: TGTGCCAGCAGCCGTGGACAGGACAGTTCACCCCTCCACTTT
j_call: TRBJ1-6
d_call: TRBD1
v_call: TRBV11-2
clone_size: .

cdr3_aa: CSARGRNTIYF
cdr3_nt: TGCAGTGCTAGGGGACGAAACACCATATATTTT
j_call: TRBJ1-3
d_call: .
v_call: TRBV20-1
clone_size: .

cdr3_aa: CASSQGGQGLNYGYTF
cdr3_nt: TGTGCCAGCAGCCAAGGCGGTCAGGGCCTTAACTATGGCTACACCTTC
j_call: TRBJ1-2
d_call: .
v_call: TRBV14
clone_size: .

cdr3_aa: CASSVAGELFF
cdr3_nt: TGTGCCAGCAGCGTAGCCGGGGAGCTGTTTTTT
j_call: TRBJ2-2
d_call: .
v_call: TRBV9
clone_size: .

cdr3_aa: CASSQEGRGRGSGNTIYF
cdr3_nt: TGCGCCAGCAGCCAAGAGGGGAGGGGCAGGGGGTCTGGAAACACCATATATTTT
j_call: TRBJ1-3
d_call: TRBD1
v_call: TRBV4-1
clone_size: .

cdr3_aa: CASSLMDRGNEKLFF
cdr3_nt: TGTGCCAGCAGCTTGATGGACAGGGGAAATGAAAAACTGTTTTTT
j_call: TRBJ1-4
d_call: TRBD1
v_call: TRBV5-4
clone_size: .

cdr3_aa: CASSWGQGSYEQYF
cdr3_nt: TGTGCCAGCAGCTGGGGACAGGGTTCCTACGAGCAGTACTTC
j_call: TRBJ2-7
d_call: TRBD1
v_call: TRBV7-9
clone_size: .

cdr3_aa: CASSSQGTNTEAFF
cdr3_nt: TGTGCCAGCAGCTCGCAGGGGACGAACACTGAAGCTTTCTTT
j_call: TRBJ1-1
d_call: .
v_call: TRBV7-3
clone_size: .

cdr3_aa: CASSPSENSPLHF
cdr3_nt: TGTGCCAGCAGCCCAAGCGAGAATTCACCCCTCCACTTT
j_call: TRBJ1-6
d_call: .
v_call: TRBV6-6
clone_size: .

cdr3_aa: CASSYPILRGYTF
cdr3_nt: TGTGCCAGCAGTTACCCCATTCTAAGAGGCTACACCTTC
j_call: TRBJ1-2
d_call: .
v_call: TRBV6-6
clone_size: .

cdr3_aa: CASRQGDSPLHF
cdr3_nt: TGCGCCAGCAGGCAGGGCGATTCACCCCTCCACTTT
j_call: TRBJ1-6
d_call: .
v_call: TRBV10-2
clone_size: .

cdr3_aa: CASSLVIGLTDTQYF
cdr3_nt: TGTGCCAGCAGCTTAGTTATCGGACTCACAGATACGCAGTATTTT
j_call: TRBJ2-3
d_call: .
v_call: TRBV7-2
clone_size: once

cdr3_aa: CASSRPGAGANVLTF
cdr3_nt: TGCGCCAGCAGCCGGCCGGGGGCTGGGGCCAACGTCCTGACTTTC
j_call: TRBJ2-6
d_call: .
v_call: TRBV5-1
clone_size: once

cdr3_aa: CASSPVGSQETQYF
cdr3_nt: TGTGCCAGCAGCCCGGTCGGGTCCCAAGAGACCCAGTACTTC
j_call: TRBJ2-5
d_call: .
v_call: TRBV5-4
clone_size: .

cdr3_aa: CASSLRTPTDTQYF
cdr3_nt: TGTGCCAGCAGCTTACGGACCCCCACAGATACGCAGTATTTT
j_call: TRBJ2-3
d_call: .
v_call: TRBV7-2
clone_size: .

cdr3_aa: CASSPQGIATEAFF
cdr3_nt: TGTGCCAGCTCACCACAGGGGATTGCCACTGAAGCTTTCTTT
j_call: TRBJ1-1
d_call: .
v_call: TRBV18
clone_size: .

cdr3_aa: CASSQDRERGSTDTQYF
cdr3_nt: TGCGCCAGCAGCCAAGATAGGGAGCGGGGCAGCACAGATACGCAGTATTTT
j_call: TRBJ2-3
d_call: TRBD2
v_call: TRBV4-1
clone_size: once

cdr3_aa: CASSEPGTGWFETQYF
cdr3_nt: TGTGCCAGCAGTGAACCCGGGACCGGGTGGTTTGAGACCCAGTACTTC
j_call: TRBJ2-5
d_call: .
v_call: TRBV2
clone_size: .

cdr3_aa: CASMGQRQPQHF
cdr3_nt: TGCGCCAGCATGGGACAGCGGCAGCCCCAGCATTTT
j_call: TRBJ1-5
d_call: TRBD1
v_call: TRBV10-2
clone_size: .

cdr3_aa: CASSHIYNEQFF
cdr3_nt: TGTGCCAGCAGTCACATCTACAATGAGCAGTTCTTC
j_call: TRBJ2-1
d_call: .
v_call: TRBV6-1
clone_size: .

cdr3_aa: CSVALGTSSYGYTF
cdr3_nt: TGCAGCGTTGCCCTTGGTACATCTTCCTATGGCTACACCTTC
j_call: TRBJ1-2
d_call: .
v_call: TRBV29-1
clone_size: .

cdr3_aa: CASSPGGGAYQYF
cdr3_nt: TGTGCCAGCAGCCCGGGCGGCGGGGCTTACCAGTACTTC
j_call: TRBJ2-5
d_call: .
v_call: TRBV11-2
clone_size: once

cdr3_aa: CASSPIGTGTDTQYF
cdr3_nt: TGTGCCAGCAGCCCCATCGGGACTGGCACAGATACGCAGTATTTT
j_call: TRBJ2-3
d_call: .
v_call: TRBV11-1
clone_size: .

cdr3_aa: CASSLATGLWDEQYF
cdr3_nt: TGTGCCAGCAGCTTAGCGACAGGGCTTTGGGACGAGCAGTACTTC
j_call: TRBJ2-7
d_call: TRBD1
v_call: TRBV7-9
clone_size: .

cdr3_aa: CASSLGSVSSGYGYTF
cdr3_nt: TGCGCCAGCAGCTTGGGATCAGTCAGCTCTGGCTATGGCTACACCTTC
j_call: TRBJ1-2
d_call: .
v_call: TRBV5-1
clone_size: .

cdr3_aa: CASSLNGAQYF
cdr3_nt: TGCGCCAGCAGCTTGAACGGGGCGCAGTATTTT
j_call: TRBJ2-3
d_call: .
v_call: TRBV5-1
clone_size: .

cdr3_aa: CASSITPLSYEQYF
cdr3_nt: TGTGCCAGCAGTATTACACCGCTCTCCTACGAGCAGTACTTC
j_call: TRBJ2-7
d_call: .
v_call: TRBV6-5
clone_size: .

cdr3_aa: CASSPHRTGVYGYTF
cdr3_nt: TGTGCCAGCAGCCCTCATAGGACAGGGGTTTATGGCTACACCTTC
j_call: TRBJ1-2
d_call: TRBD1
v_call: TRBV14
clone_size: few

cdr3_aa: CASSPRQGDQPQHF
cdr3_nt: TGTGCCAGCAGCCCCCGACAGGGGGATCAGCCCCAGCATTTT
j_call: TRBJ1-5
d_call: TRBD1
v_call: TRBV7-2
clone_size: .

cdr3_aa: CASSVGQGAGGYTF
cdr3_nt: TGTGCCAGCAGTGTCGGACAGGGAGCAGGTGGCTACACCTTC
j_call: TRBJ1-2
d_call: TRBD1
v_call: TRBV27
clone_size: few

cdr3_aa: CAIALSGDEQYF
cdr3_nt: TGTGCCATCGCCCTTTCTGGAGACGAGCAGTACTTC
j_call: TRBJ2-7
d_call: .
v_call: TRBV10-3
clone_size: .

cdr3_aa: CASSMRRGGTDTQYF
cdr3_nt: TGTGCCAGTAGTATGCGGCGGGGTGGAACAGATACGCAGTATTTT
j_call: TRBJ2-3
d_call: .
v_call: TRBV19
clone_size: .

cdr3_aa: CASSLRRSTEKLFF
cdr3_nt: TGTGCCAGTAGTCTGAGGCGATCTACGGAAAAACTGTTTTTT
j_call: TRBJ1-4
d_call: .
v_call: TRBV19
clone_size: once

cdr3_aa: CASSLRPQRSEAFF
cdr3_nt: TGTGCCAGCAGCTTGAGGCCCCAACGGTCTGAAGCTTTCTTT
j_call: TRBJ1-1
d_call: .
v_call: TRBV11-1
clone_size: .

cdr3_aa: CASSFGGPGNEQYF
cdr3_nt: TGTGCCAGCAGCTTCGGCGGACCTGGCAACGAGCAGTACTTC
j_call: TRBJ2-7
d_call: .
v_call: TRBV7-8
clone_size: .

cdr3_aa: CASSLSQGSDTEAFF
cdr3_nt: TGTGCCAGCAGCCTCAGCCAGGGGTCCGACACTGAAGCTTTCTTT
j_call: TRBJ1-1
d_call: .
v_call: TRBV9
clone_size: .

cdr3_aa: CAWRMGQGNTIYF
cdr3_nt: TGTGCCTGGAGGATGGGACAGGGAAACACCATATATTTT
j_call: TRBJ1-3
d_call: TRBD1
v_call: TRBV30
clone_size: .

cdr3_aa: CASSLATLPPYNEQFF
cdr3_nt: TGTGCCAGCAGCTTAGCCACCCTGCCCCCCTACAATGAGCAGTTCTTC
j_call: TRBJ2-1
d_call: .
v_call: TRBV7-9
clone_size: .

cdr3_aa: CSAPRTGEQFF
cdr3_nt: TGCAGTGCTCCTCGGACCGGTGAGCAGTTCTTC
j_call: TRBJ2-1
d_call: .
v_call: TRBV20-1
clone_size: .

cdr3_aa: CASSQADSTDTQYF
cdr3_nt: TGCGCCAGCAGCCAAGCTGACAGCACAGATACGCAGTATTTT
j_call: TRBJ2-3
d_call: .
v_call: TRBV4-3
clone_size: .

cdr3_aa: CASSLGWIRGNTQYF
cdr3_nt: TGTGCCAGCAGCTTGGGGTGGATCCGGGGGAATACGCAGTATTTT
j_call: TRBJ2-3
d_call: .
v_call: TRBV5-6
clone_size: .

cdr3_aa: CASSAGLAGGPREQYF
cdr3_nt: TGCGCCAGCAGCGCGGGACTAGCGGGAGGCCCGCGCGAGCAGTACTTC
j_call: TRBJ2-7
d_call: TRBD2
v_call: TRBV5-1
clone_size: .

cdr3_aa: CASSEWGEAFF
cdr3_nt: TGTGCCAGCAGTGAATGGGGAGAAGCTTTCTTT
j_call: TRBJ1-1
d_call: .
v_call: TRBV2
clone_size: .

cdr3_aa: CASGASGAYNEQFF
cdr3_nt: TGTGCCAGCGGGGCGAGCGGAGCCTACAATGAGCAGTTCTTC
j_call: TRBJ2-1
d_call: .
v_call: TRBV7-3
clone_size: few

cdr3_aa: CSVDRAGATDTQYF
cdr3_nt: TGCAGCGTTGATCGGGCGGGAGCCACAGATACGCAGTATTTT
j_call: TRBJ2-3
d_call: TRBD2
v_call: TRBV29-1
clone_size: .

cdr3_aa: CAWFRGETQYF
cdr3_nt: TGTGCCTGGTTCCGGGGAGAGACCCAGTACTTC
j_call: TRBJ2-5
d_call: .
v_call: TRBV30
clone_size: .